This TCR beta chain was documented in a study of beta chain features in type 1 diabetes. This clone was seen ten or more times. As every portion of the isolated RNA was reverse transcribed, the sequencing read expressed TCRB transcripts. The protocol was immunoSEQ multiplex PCR, while the TCRdb copy is restricted to in-frame clones and leaves out a portion. This sample carries 130,000 or so clones, 9% to 9.5% of them seen once, and the ten largest clones take 0.6% to 0.8%. Germline CDR1 SGHNT, CDR2 YYREEE (reference sequence). Trimming took off 6 bases at V and 3 bases at J, with 15 bases between the two ends. The CDR3 consists of 14 residues. Sorted populations were all over 98% pure.

The specimen sequenced was central memory CD4+ T cells from blood. The chain couples TRBV5-4 to TRBJ1-2; possibly TRBD1 for D (6 bases). The origin of this receptor is a man between 18 and 35 years old in good health. The CDR3 protein is CASTQGRTDYGYTF. CDR3 nucleotides: TGTGCCAGCACCCAAGGAAGGACAGACTATGGCTACACCTTC. The full variable domain, its missing parts supplied by reference TRBV5-4 and TRBJ1-2, is ETGVTQSPTHLIKTRGQQVTLRCSSQSGHNTVSWYQQALGQGPQFIFQYYREEENGRGNFPPRFSGLQFPNYSSELNVNALELDDSALYLCASTQGRTDYGYTFGSGTRLTVV.